This paragraph reports one T cell receptor (beta chain). Other DNA sequences in the sample encode the same CDR3. This CDR3 is built from 13 residues. With 3 bases removed from V and 0 bases from J, the gap between germline ends came to 2 bases. In germline, CDR1 is SGHTA, CDR2 FQGNSA. The data stem from a study of OX40 agonist ivuxolimab in advanced cancers. Only in-frame clones appear in the TCRdb table, and some are missing; sequencing was by immunoSEQ multiplex PCR. The data show 37,000 or so clones, about 70% seen once. The starting material was CD4+ or CD8+ T cells sorted from blood, obtained in a trial of the OX40 agonist ivuxolimab. The sequence was obtained from an adult with an advanced solid tumor such as melanoma, head and neck, liver or kidney cancer. The chain recombines TRBV7-2 with TRBJ1-4; no definite D call. The chain's CDR3 is CASSLATNEKLFF. CDR3 nucleotide sequence: TGTGCCAGCAGCTTGGCAACTAATGAAAAACTGTTTTTT.